The T cell receptor (beta chain) under discussion was sequenced for a study of CD8 T cells in Susac syndrome (dated 2019 in TCRdb). In the study overall: Repertoire sequencing was used to test whether CD8+ T cell activation and differentiation in Susac syndrome was antigen driven. Findings and caveats that apply to the study as a whole: The TCR sequencing and HLA analysis was acknowledged to have included a relatively small number of individuals.

RNA was extracted with the RNeasy kit and 0.5 to 1 ug was reverse transcribed using random hexamers. TCR beta CDR3 regions were amplified with the immunoSEQ multiplex PCR assay covering 54 Vbeta and 13 Jbeta segments. PCR amplification bias was corrected by using a synthetic template baseline for primer optimization and computational correction. Processing in the source paper ran as follows. Reads were annotated to V, D and J genes according to IMGT and were analyzed with immunoSEQ Analyzer, with only productive sequences retained. Clonality was computed as one minus Shannon entropy normalized by log2 of the number of productive unique sequences. Public and private clones were assessed among the 100 most prevalent clones of each patient and control. Clones were defined as Susac-specific if absent from the healthy and MS cohorts, from around 1,000 published viral clones and from other ImmuneACCESS disease sequences. The raw public reads went through TCRdb reprocessing: fastp at Q25, MiXCR clone calling, in-frame beta chains kept. Every entry covers one CDR3 protein and lists the most common genes and DNA from its rows. What appears here as the V and J calls and clone size reflects TCRdb's work, not the paper's. The sample table contains some 170,000 distinct CDR3 sequences; only one count was recorded for roughly 95% of them. The top ten constitute 0.085% to 0.095% of the sample.

The germline V gene supplies CDR1 SGHRS and CDR2 YFSETQ. V was cut back by 4 bases and J by 0 bases, leaving a gap of 13 bases between them. The CDR3 measures 15 amino acids from cysteine to phenylalanine. The DNA shown is the 45-base CDR3, in frame from base 1. Peripheral blood CD8+ and CD4+ T cells from healthy donors, Susac syndrome patients and multiple sclerosis patients were profiled using high-throughput TCR beta sequencing. Multiple sclerosis controls were treatment-naive patients with stable or active relapsing-remitting disease fulfilling revised McDonald criteria. CD8+ TEMRA cells were enriched by FACS, while bulk CD8+ and CD4+ T cells were purified by magnetic negative isolation. Blood was collected in EDTA tubes and processed within 24 hours, with PBMCs isolated through density gradient centrifugation. PBMCs destined for TCR sequencing were cryopreserved in liquid nitrogen and later thawed in a 37 °C water bath. Purity of sorted or isolated CD4+, CD8+ and CD8+ TEMRA cells was at least 90%.

With regard to this clonotype: Its specific antigen is unknown. The input lacks base qualities; no much larger clone sits a single base away.

This chain joins TRBV5-1 to TRBJ1-1; the D gene cannot be resolved reliably. The sample consisted of CD4+ T cells from PBMCs. The clonotype comes from a human donor with multiple sclerosis. CDR3 loop: CASSPEEAVNTEAFF. Read as DNA, the sequence is TGCGCCAGCAGCCCCGAGGAGGCGGTGAACACTGAAGCTTTCTTT.